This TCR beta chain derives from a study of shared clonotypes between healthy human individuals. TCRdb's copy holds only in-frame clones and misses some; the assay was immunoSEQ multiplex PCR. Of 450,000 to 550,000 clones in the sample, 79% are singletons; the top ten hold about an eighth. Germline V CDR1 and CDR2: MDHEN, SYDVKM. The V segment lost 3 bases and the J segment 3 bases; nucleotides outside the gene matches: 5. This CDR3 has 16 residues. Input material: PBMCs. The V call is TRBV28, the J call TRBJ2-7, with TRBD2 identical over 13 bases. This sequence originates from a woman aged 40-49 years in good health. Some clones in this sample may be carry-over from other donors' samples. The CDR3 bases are TGTGCCAGCAGTTTGATCCGGACTAGCGGGAGCTACGAGCAGTACTTC. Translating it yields CASSLIRTSGSYEQYF.